This entry concerns a single T cell receptor (beta chain). Its target is unknown. At the DNA level, this CDR3 is encoded by other sequences in the same sample as well. The sample belongs to a study of shared clonotypes between healthy human individuals. The CDR3 runs to 14 residues. V was pared by 5 bases and J by 3 bases, with 2 bases of the junction left unmatched. From germline, CDR1 is MNHEY and CDR2 SMNVEV (reference sequence). Produced via immunoSEQ multiplex PCR; TCRdb's table is partial and in-frame only. The data contain hundreds of thousands of clones, 90% to 95% of them seen just once; the ten biggest clones take up approximately 24%. Regarding the study as a whole: Sequencing depth was predicted to influence how clonotypes are shared among donors.

Naive CD8 cells were CD45RO-negative, positively selected for CCR7, excluding terminally differentiated effector memory CD45RA+ cells. The chain couples TRBV27 to TRBJ2-7; TRBD2 agrees at 12 bases. Sample: naive CD8+ T cells sorted from blood. This TCR was sampled from a man aged 25-45 years in good health. The CDR3 region is CASSPGLAGYEQYF. In nucleotides, the CDR3 is TGTGCCAGCAGTCCGGGACTAGCGGGCTACGAGCAGTACTTC.